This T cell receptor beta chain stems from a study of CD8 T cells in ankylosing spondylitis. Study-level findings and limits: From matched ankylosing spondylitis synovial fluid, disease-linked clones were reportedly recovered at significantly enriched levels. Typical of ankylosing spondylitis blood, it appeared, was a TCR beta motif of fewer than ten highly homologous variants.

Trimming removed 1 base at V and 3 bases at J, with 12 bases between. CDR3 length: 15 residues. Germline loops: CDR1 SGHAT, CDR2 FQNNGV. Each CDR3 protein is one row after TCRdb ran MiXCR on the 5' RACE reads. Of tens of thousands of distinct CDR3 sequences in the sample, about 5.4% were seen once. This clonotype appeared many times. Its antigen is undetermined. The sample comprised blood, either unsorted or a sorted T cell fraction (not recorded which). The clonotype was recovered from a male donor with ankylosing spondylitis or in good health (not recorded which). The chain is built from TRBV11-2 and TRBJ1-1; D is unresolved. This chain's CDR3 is CASSLARYPYTEAFF. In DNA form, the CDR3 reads TGTGCCAGCAGCTTAGCAAGGTACCCCTACACTGAAGCTTTCTTT.